The rows below give T cell receptor beta chains drawn from one sample of a study of cytomegalovirus exposure and HLA in healthy donors. Sequenced by immunoSEQ multiplex PCR; TCRdb stores in-frame clones only, minus some. The sample contains 140,000 to 150,000 clones, 77% of which appear only once. The sequencing input was PBMCs. These receptors all come from a male donor in good health and CMV-seronegative. Both conserved end residues are part of each CDR3. Fields, in order: V gene, clone size, J gene, D gene, CDR3 protein, CDR3 DNA. A D gene is named only where the DNA matches it firmly. The size field is filled for only some rows; it gives once, few, many or a size class.

v_call: TRBV9; clone_size: few; j_call: TRBJ2-5; d_call: TRBD2; cdr3_aa: CASSVLAGVAETQYF; cdr3_nt: TGTGCCAGCAGCGTCCTAGCGGGAGTTGCAGAGACCCAGTACTTC
v_call: TRBV4-1; clone_size: once; j_call: TRBJ2-7; d_call: TRBD2; cdr3_aa: CASSPLFGGVSYEQYF; cdr3_nt: TGCGCCAGCAGTCCACTTTTTGGGGGGGTATCCTACGAGCAGTACTTC
v_call: TRBV29-1; clone_size: NA; j_call: TRBJ2-1; d_call: TRBD2; cdr3_aa: CSVEGASGSGEQFF; cdr3_nt: TGCAGCGTTGAGGGTGCTAGCGGGAGCGGTGAGCAGTTCTTC
v_call: TRBV19; clone_size: NA; j_call: TRBJ2-7; d_call: TRBD1; cdr3_aa: CASSIGDSSYEQYF; cdr3_nt: TGTGCCAGTAGTATAGGGGACAGCTCCTACGAGCAGTACTTC
v_call: TRBV4-3; clone_size: NA; j_call: TRBJ1-1; d_call: NA; cdr3_aa: CASSPPGGYTEAFF; cdr3_nt: TGCGCCAGCAGCCCCCCGGGGGGTTACACTGAAGCTTTCTTT
v_call: TRBV5-4; clone_size: NA; j_call: TRBJ2-5; d_call: NA; cdr3_aa: CASSLEGGRQETQYF; cdr3_nt: TGTGCCAGCAGCTTGGAAGGGGGTAGGCAAGAGACCCAGTACTTC
v_call: TRBV7-6; clone_size: NA; j_call: TRBJ1-3; d_call: NA; cdr3_aa: CASSSGGNTIYF; cdr3_nt: TGTGCCAGCAGTTCAGGGGGAAACACCATATATTTT
v_call: TRBV28; clone_size: NA; j_call: TRBJ2-7; d_call: TRBD2; cdr3_aa: CASSLWGTSANRQQYF; cdr3_nt: TGTGCCAGCAGTTTATGGGGGACTAGCGCCAACCGTCAGCAGTACTTC
v_call: TRBV6-1; clone_size: NA; j_call: TRBJ1-3; d_call: NA; cdr3_aa: CASSDLRQGGNTIYF; cdr3_nt: TGTGCCAGCAGTGACCTCAGGCAGGGGGGAAACACCATATATTTT
v_call: TRBV7-6; clone_size: NA; j_call: TRBJ2-2; d_call: TRBD1; cdr3_aa: CASSLPRRTGSTGELFF; cdr3_nt: TGTGCCAGCAGCTTACCCAGGCGGACAGGGTCGACCGGGGAGCTGTTTTTT
v_call: TRBV27; clone_size: NA; j_call: TRBJ1-1; d_call: NA; cdr3_aa: CATSASGGTEAFF; cdr3_nt: TGTGCCACCAGCGCGTCAGGTGGGACTGAAGCTTTCTTT
v_call: TRBV4-1; clone_size: NA; j_call: TRBJ1-2; d_call: NA; cdr3_aa: CASSQQGFYGYTF; cdr3_nt: TGCGCCAGCAGCCAGCAGGGCTTCTATGGCTACACCTTC
v_call: TRBV19; clone_size: NA; j_call: TRBJ2-2; d_call: NA; cdr3_aa: CASTTEYPNTGELFF; cdr3_nt: TGTGCCAGCACTACCGAGTACCCGAACACCGGGGAGCTGTTTTTT
v_call: TRBV9; clone_size: NA; j_call: TRBJ1-1; d_call: TRBD1; cdr3_aa: CASSATGGTEAFF; cdr3_nt: TGTGCCAGCAGCGCCACAGGGGGCACTGAAGCTTTCTTT
v_call: TRBV19; clone_size: NA; j_call: TRBJ2-1; d_call: NA; cdr3_aa: CASGASYNEQFF; cdr3_nt: TGTGCCAGCGGAGCCTCCTACAATGAGCAGTTCTTC
v_call: TRBV6-6; clone_size: NA; j_call: TRBJ1-1; d_call: TRBD1; cdr3_aa: CASSYPGQDREAFF; cdr3_nt: TGTGCCAGCAGTTACCCCGGACAGGACAGGGAAGCTTTCTTT
v_call: TRBV9; clone_size: NA; j_call: TRBJ1-1; d_call: NA; cdr3_aa: CASSVGGRVTEAFF; cdr3_nt: TGTGCCAGCAGCGTAGGGGGGAGGGTCACTGAAGCTTTCTTT
v_call: TRBV10-1; clone_size: NA; j_call: TRBJ2-7; d_call: NA; cdr3_aa: CASSETGTIYEQYF; cdr3_nt: TGCGCCAGCAGTGAGACAGGGACTATCTACGAGCAGTACTTC
v_call: TRBV23-1; clone_size: NA; j_call: TRBJ2-3; d_call: NA; cdr3_aa: CASKVGDYNTDTQYF; cdr3_nt: TGCGCCAGCAAGGTAGGAGATTACAACACAGATACGCAGTATTTT
v_call: TRBV6-4; clone_size: NA; j_call: TRBJ2-2; d_call: NA; cdr3_aa: CASSDSSGVTGELFF; cdr3_nt: TGTGCCAGCAGTGACTCGTCCGGGGTCACCGGGGAGCTGTTTTTT
v_call: TRBV11-2; clone_size: NA; j_call: TRBJ2-2; d_call: TRBD1; cdr3_aa: CASSLGQGSLTGELFF; cdr3_nt: TGTGCCAGCAGCTTAGGACAGGGGAGCCTCACAGGGGAGCTGTTTTTT
v_call: TRBV9; clone_size: NA; j_call: TRBJ2-1; d_call: TRBD2; cdr3_aa: CASSVGGGSSYNEQFF; cdr3_nt: TGTGCCAGCAGCGTAGGTGGCGGGAGCTCCTACAATGAGCAGTTCTTC
v_call: TRBV25-1; clone_size: once; j_call: TRBJ2-3; d_call: TRBD1; cdr3_aa: CASSDPGRRTGTQYF; cdr3_nt: TGTGCCAGCAGTGATCCGGGAAGGAGGACAGGTACGCAGTATTTT
v_call: TRBV6-6; clone_size: NA; j_call: TRBJ2-7; d_call: NA; cdr3_aa: CASSYGAGYEQYF; cdr3_nt: TGTGCCAGCAGTTACGGGGCCGGGTACGAGCAGTACTTC
v_call: TRBV6-5; clone_size: NA; j_call: TRBJ2-7; d_call: TRBD1; cdr3_aa: CASSYSRQGASYEQYF; cdr3_nt: TGTGCCAGCAGTTACTCCAGACAGGGGGCGTCCTACGAGCAGTACTTC
v_call: TRBV7-2; clone_size: NA; j_call: TRBJ1-2; d_call: TRBD1; cdr3_aa: CASSSAGTGANYGYTF; cdr3_nt: TGTGCCAGCAGCTCAGCGGGGACAGGGGCCAACTATGGCTACACCTTC
v_call: TRBV28; clone_size: NA; j_call: TRBJ2-3; d_call: NA; cdr3_aa: CASSFWGGATDTQYF; cdr3_nt: TGTGCCAGCAGTTTTTGGGGGGGGGCCACAGATACGCAGTATTTT
v_call: TRBV14; clone_size: NA; j_call: TRBJ2-1; d_call: TRBD2; cdr3_aa: CASSSGLAGVSEQFF; cdr3_nt: TGTGCCAGCAGCTCCGGACTAGCGGGAGTTAGTGAGCAGTTCTTC
v_call: TRBV28; clone_size: NA; j_call: TRBJ2-1; d_call: TRBD2; cdr3_aa: CASSPASGAYNEQFF; cdr3_nt: TGTGCCAGCAGCCCAGCTAGCGGAGCCTACAATGAGCAGTTCTTC
v_call: TRBV6-6; clone_size: once; j_call: TRBJ2-1; d_call: TRBD1; cdr3_aa: CASSWDRGRSGEQFF; cdr3_nt: TGTGCCAGCAGCTGGGACAGGGGACGATCAGGTGAGCAGTTCTTC
v_call: TRBV4-1; clone_size: NA; j_call: TRBJ2-3; d_call: TRBD2; cdr3_aa: CASSQDGVSGVPSTDTQYF; cdr3_nt: TGCGCCAGCAGCCAAGATGGGGTTAGCGGGGTCCCAAGCACAGATACGCAGTATTTT
v_call: TRBV9; clone_size: NA; j_call: TRBJ2-1; d_call: NA; cdr3_aa: CASSVLGEQFF; cdr3_nt: TGTGCCAGCAGCGTACTCGGTGAGCAGTTCTTC
v_call: TRBV9; clone_size: NA; j_call: TRBJ2-1; d_call: TRBD2; cdr3_aa: CASSVAGWASGIQDEQFF; cdr3_nt: TGTGCCAGCAGCGTAGCAGGGTGGGCTAGCGGGATTCAGGATGAGCAGTTCTTC
v_call: TRBV7-2; clone_size: NA; j_call: TRBJ2-3; d_call: TRBD2; cdr3_aa: CASSPGGGSTDTQYF; cdr3_nt: TGTGCCAGCAGCCCCGGGGGGGGGTCGACAGATACGCAGTATTTT
v_call: TRBV2; clone_size: NA; j_call: TRBJ2-1; d_call: TRBD2; cdr3_aa: CASSFGLAVSYNEQFF; cdr3_nt: TGTGCCAGCAGTTTCGGACTAGCGGTCTCCTACAATGAGCAGTTCTTC
v_call: TRBV15; clone_size: NA; j_call: TRBJ2-1; d_call: TRBD1; cdr3_aa: CATSRNRDRVYEQFF; cdr3_nt: TGTGCCACCAGCAGAAACCGGGACAGGGTTTATGAGCAGTTCTTC
v_call: TRBV4-3; clone_size: once; j_call: TRBJ1-1; d_call: NA; cdr3_aa: CASSRSREGTEAFF; cdr3_nt: TGCGCCAGCAGCAGGAGCCGTGAGGGAACTGAAGCTTTCTTT
v_call: TRBV7-2; clone_size: NA; j_call: TRBJ2-5; d_call: TRBD2; cdr3_aa: CASSLARRGGQKTQYF; cdr3_nt: TGTGCCAGCAGCTTAGCGAGGCGGGGGGGCCAAAAGACCCAGTACTTC
v_call: TRBV4-2; clone_size: NA; j_call: TRBJ2-3; d_call: TRBD2; cdr3_aa: CASSQVLAGVGDTQYF; cdr3_nt: TGTGCCAGCAGCCAAGTACTAGCGGGAGTAGGAGATACGCAGTATTTT
v_call: TRBV5-8; clone_size: NA; j_call: TRBJ1-6; d_call: NA; cdr3_aa: CASSFKPLNSPLHF; cdr3_nt: TGTGCCAGCAGCTTCAAGCCATTAAATTCACCCCTCCACTTT
v_call: TRBV27; clone_size: NA; j_call: TRBJ1-1; d_call: NA; cdr3_aa: CASSLPGSEAFF; cdr3_nt: TGTGCCAGCAGTTTACCAGGCTCTGAAGCTTTCTTT
v_call: TRBV4-3; clone_size: NA; j_call: TRBJ1-6; d_call: NA; cdr3_aa: CASSQDPGKGGSPLHF; cdr3_nt: TGCGCCAGCAGCCAAGATCCGGGGAAGGGCGGATCACCCCTCCACTTT
v_call: TRBV27; clone_size: NA; j_call: TRBJ2-1; d_call: NA; cdr3_aa: CASSLNGYEQFF; cdr3_nt: TGTGCCAGCAGTTTGAATGGCTATGAGCAGTTCTTC
v_call: TRBV5-4; clone_size: few; j_call: TRBJ2-3; d_call: TRBD2; cdr3_aa: CASSPSGEWADTQYF; cdr3_nt: TGTGCCAGCAGCCCTAGCGGGGAATGGGCAGATACGCAGTATTTT
v_call: TRBV18; clone_size: once; j_call: TRBJ1-1; d_call: NA; cdr3_aa: CASSPLTGRMNTEAFF; cdr3_nt: TGTGCCAGCTCACCGCTGACAGGACGGATGAACACTGAAGCTTTCTTT
v_call: TRBV15; clone_size: NA; j_call: TRBJ1-4; d_call: NA; cdr3_aa: CATSRGRTATNEKLFF; cdr3_nt: TGTGCCACCAGCAGAGGACGGACAGCAACTAATGAAAAACTGTTTTTT
v_call: TRBV30; clone_size: NA; j_call: TRBJ1-1; d_call: TRBD1; cdr3_aa: CAWSVSRTGLGTEAFF; cdr3_nt: TGTGCCTGGAGTGTAAGCCGGACAGGGCTGGGGACTGAAGCTTTCTTT
v_call: TRBV4-2; clone_size: NA; j_call: TRBJ1-6; d_call: NA; cdr3_aa: CASSQEPGDGNSPLHF; cdr3_nt: TGTGCCAGCAGCCAAGAGCCCGGGGATGGTAATTCACCCCTCCACTTT
v_call: TRBV19; clone_size: NA; j_call: TRBJ1-1; d_call: NA; cdr3_aa: CASSLGLQRYTEAFF; cdr3_nt: TGTGCCAGTAGTCTAGGACTGCAGAGATACACTGAAGCTTTCTTT
v_call: TRBV28; clone_size: NA; j_call: TRBJ2-7; d_call: TRBD1; cdr3_aa: CASSSPGQGNYEQYF; cdr3_nt: TGTGCCAGCAGTTCACCGGGACAGGGGAACTACGAGCAGTACTTC
v_call: TRBV10-3; clone_size: NA; j_call: TRBJ1-5; d_call: TRBD1; cdr3_aa: CAISESGQGGQPQHF; cdr3_nt: TGTGCCATCAGTGAGTCCGGACAGGGTGGTCAGCCCCAGCATTTT